The present entry profiles one T cell receptor (beta chain) with its context. This sample was taken from a study of OX40 agonist ivuxolimab in advanced cancers. Study in general: Ivuxolimab, an antibody acting as an agonist of OX40 (CD134), was used to treat patients.

Germline assignment: CDR1 MGHRA and CDR2 YSYEKL. This CDR3 region has 17 residues. V was trimmed by 1 base and J by 4 bases, leaving 19 bases between them. Profiled with immunoSEQ multiplex PCR; TCRdb holds only in-frame clones, not every one. This table has 50,000 to 60,000 clones, around 85% appearing once. Here the sequenced sample was CD4+ or CD8+ T cells sorted from blood, taken in a trial of the OX40 agonist ivuxolimab. This receptor was taken from an adult with an advanced solid tumor such as melanoma, head and neck, liver or kidney cancer. V and J are TRBV4-1 and TRBJ1-2; weak D call: TRBD1 (6 bases). The CDR3 nucleotides are TGCGCCAGCAGCCAAGTTTCAACCCAAGACAGGATCTATGGCTACACCTTC. Its protein product is CASSQVSTQDRIYGYTF.